A single sample gave rise to the 19 T cell receptor beta chains below, sequenced in a study of control samples from healthy donors and cancer patients. Method: immunoSEQ multiplex PCR; TCRdb's copy keeps in-frame clones and lacks some. The repertoire includes roughly 170,000 clones, 91% of them detected once, and just over 2% sits in the top ten. The sequenced sample consisted of blood. These receptors were obtained from a woman aged 35 to 49 in good health.

The chain uses TRBV4-1 and TRBJ1-3, with D perhaps TRBD1 (5 bases). CDR1 MGHRA and CDR2 YSYEKL come from the germline V gene. V was trimmed by 4 bases and J by 2 bases, leaving 12 bases between them. CDR3 length: 15 amino acids. DNA of the CDR3: TGCGCCAGCAGCCGGTCGCGGGGGGCTGGAAACACCATATATTTT. It yields the protein CASSRSRGAGNTIYF.

The chain uses TRBV19 and TRBJ1-1; possible D gene TRBD1, 5 bases. Between the trimmed V and J ends, which lost 6 bases and 1 base, there was a span of 18 bases. CDR3 length: 16 residues. The germline gives CDR1 LNHDA, CDR2 SQIVND (reference sequence). In DNA, the CDR3 is TGTGCCAGTAGGGCTGGTGGGGCAGGGCGGAACACTGAAGCTTTCTTT. Translated: CASRAGGAGRNTEAFF.

The rearrangement joins TRBV5-1 to TRBJ1-1, with a possible D match to TRBD1 (5 bases). Germline V gene sequence: CDR1 SGHRS, CDR2 YFSETQ. This CDR3 has 14 residues. V was cut by 0 bases and J by 3 bases, with 9 bases left in between. The CDR3 DNA reads TGCGCCAGCAGCTTGGTGACAGATGACACTGAAGCTTTCTTT. Translation: CASSLVTDDTEAFF.

This chain uses TRBV7-9 with TRBJ1-5, with D unresolved. CDR1 is SEHNR and CDR2 is FQNEAQ in the germline V gene (reference sequence). There are 14 residues in the CDR3. Trimming took 5 bases from V and 6 from J, leaving 14 bases between them. CDR3 sequence: CASSPDPFGQPQHF. The CDR3 region has the DNA TGTGCCAGCAGCCCAGACCCATTTGGTCAGCCCCAGCATTTT.

This clone was detected once. CDR3 nucleotides: TGTGCCAGCAGCTTCGGGACGAACACTGAAGCTTTCTTT. Its translation is CASSFGTNTEAFF. This chain uses TRBV7-9 with TRBJ1-1; D perhaps matches TRBD1 (5 bases). The CDR3 is made up of 13 amino acids. V lost 3 bases and J 1 base, leaving 6 bases between the germline ends. Looked up from germline, CDR1 is SEHNR and CDR2 is FQNEAQ (reference sequence).

This chain uses TRBV11-3 with TRBJ1-5; D unclear. This CDR3 spans 14 amino acids. Per the germline V gene, CDR1 is SGHNT and CDR2 is YENEEA. V lost 1 base and J 6 bases, leaving 10 bases between the germline ends. CDR3 coding DNA: TGTGCCAGCAGCTTAGGGCCGTCGGGTCAGCCCCAGCATTTT. Translated: CASSLGPSGQPQHF.

The rearrangement uses TRBV5-1 and TRBJ1-1; TRBD1 agrees at 9 bases. V lost 4 bases to trimming and J lost 1 base; unmatched junction nucleotides: 11. Germline V lookup: CDR1 SGHRS, CDR2 YFSETQ. The CDR3 contains 17 residues. This CDR3 reads CASSDGGTGLGNTEAFF. The CDR3 coding sequence is TGCGCCAGCAGCGATGGAGGGACAGGGTTGGGGAACACTGAAGCTTTCTTT.

The genes are TRBV5-5 and TRBJ1-1; no reliable D call. Per germline, CDR1 SGHKS and CDR2 YYEKEE (reference sequence). The ends were cut back, 2 bases at V and 0 bases at J, with 11 bases in the middle. The CDR3 contains 15 residues. The DNA for the CDR3 is TGTGCCAGCAGCTTAGGGCCAGACTTGAACACTGAAGCTTTCTTT. Amino acids: CASSLGPDLNTEAFF.

The rearrangement uses TRBV6-5 and TRBJ1-5, with a possible D match to TRBD1 (6 bases). Trimming stripped 5 bases from V and 5 bases from J, with 16 bases between. The V gene's germline CDR1 is MNHEY and CDR2 SVGAGI. This CDR3 contains 15 residues. The CDR3 spells CASSRSGTSYQPQHF. CDR3 coding DNA: TGTGCCAGCAGTCGTTCCGGGACATCGTATCAGCCCCAGCATTTT.

This chain links TRBV3-1 (or the pseudogene TRBV3-2) with TRBJ2-3; 7 bases line up with TRBD2. V lost 0 bases and J lost 4; bases outside the gene matches: 4. CDR3 length: 15 residues. Germline CDR1 LGHDT, CDR2 YNNKEL (reference sequence). The CDR3 protein is CASSQDTGGPDTQYF. The CDR3, as DNA: TGTGCCAGCAGCCAAGATACGGGGGGACCAGATACGCAGTATTTT.

The genes are TRBV10-1 and TRBJ2-5; D is possibly TRBD2 (5 bases). Trimming took 5 bases from V and 2 from J, leaving 9 bases between them. There are 13 residues in the CDR3. In germline, CDR1 is WNHNN, CDR2 SYGVQD (reference sequence). The CDR3 protein is CASSRGVQETQYF. The CDR3 nucleotides are TGCGCCAGCAGTCGGGGTGTACAAGAGACCCAGTACTTC.

The gene calls are TRBV6-6 and TRBJ2-3; D is unresolved. V was pared by 6 bases and J by 4 bases, with 2 bases between. Germline V lookup: CDR1 MNHNY, CDR2 SVGAGI (reference sequence). The CDR3 is 10 amino acids. CDR3 region: CASSADTQYF. In DNA, the CDR3 is TGTGCCAGCAGCGCAGATACGCAGTATTTT.

In this sample, this clone turned up once. The chain links TRBV14 to TRBJ2-7; D ambiguous. This CDR3 has 14 amino acids. The V gene's germline CDR1 is SGHDN and CDR2 FVKESK. Trimming shortened V by 4 bases and J by 2 bases, and 12 bases separated the two germline ends. DNA of the CDR3: TGTGCCAGCAGCCCCGGGTTCGGCCCCTACGAGCAGTACTTC. Its protein is CASSPGFGPYEQYF.

The rearrangement uses TRBV6-4 and TRBJ1-1, with no clear D. Between the trimmed V and J ends, which lost 5 bases and 1 base, there was a span of 8 bases. CDR1 MRHNA and CDR2 SNTAGT come from the germline V gene. The CDR3 runs 13 residues. The CDR3 sequence: CASSKTGNTEAFF. In nucleotides, the CDR3 is TGTGCCAGCAGTAAGACGGGGAACACTGAAGCTTTCTTT.

In its sample, this clone was seen once. This rearrangement joins TRBV9 to TRBJ2-2, with D possibly matching TRBD1 (7 bases). V was pared by 0 bases and J by 5 bases, with 11 bases between. The length of the CDR3 is 15 residues. Germline CDR1 reads SGDLS; CDR2 reads YYNGEE. The CDR3 protein is CASSVEAGGTGELFF. CDR3 in DNA: TGTGCCAGCAGCGTAGAAGCAGGGGGGACCGGGGAGCTGTTTTTT.

V gene TRBV15 combines with J gene TRBJ2-3; D possibly corresponds to TRBD1 (7 bases). This CDR3 is built from 15 residues. The germline V gene encodes CDR1 LNHNV and CDR2 YYDKDF (reference sequence). Trimming cost V 1 base and J 3 bases, with 11 bases left between them. The CDR3 spells CATSRAPGGTDTQYF. The CDR3 DNA is TGTGCCACCAGCAGAGCTCCAGGGGGGACAGATACGCAGTATTTT.

The rearrangement uses TRBV29-1 and TRBJ1-3; 9 bases are shared with TRBD1. The J segment lost 0 bases and the V segment lost 7 bases, leaving 4 bases of the junction unmatched. This CDR3 is built from 14 residues. CDR1 and CDR2 (germline): SQVTM, ANQGSEA. The CDR3 coding sequence is TGCAGCGCTGGGACAGGGAGCTCTGGAAACACCATATATTTT. Its translation is CSAGTGSSGNTIYF.

The rearrangement links TRBV19 to TRBJ1-1; the D gene is possibly TRBD1 (6 bases). This CDR3 has 13 amino acids. Germline V gives CDR1 LNHDA, CDR2 SQIVND (reference sequence). With 9 bases removed from V and 5 bases from J, the gap between germline ends came to 16 bases. The CDR3 region is CASRVGGGTEAFF. The CDR3 DNA is TGTGCCAGCAGAGTAGGGGGAGGAACTGAAGCTTTCTTT.

This clone is a singleton in its sample. The chain uses TRBV2 and TRBJ1-2; no reliable D call. CDR3 length: 15 amino acids. Deletions cut 0 bases from V and 0 bases from J, with 8 bases between. Germline-derived CDR1 and CDR2 are SNHLY and FYNNEI. The CDR3 region is CASSEAYSPNYGYTF. In nucleotides, the CDR3 is TGTGCCAGCAGTGAAGCTTACAGCCCTAACTATGGCTACACCTTC.